This T cell receptor (beta chain) was sequenced during a study of blood T cell repertoires in COVID-19 (dated by TCRdb to 2020 to 2022). In terms of the full investigation: Samples covering the acute and convalescent phases of COVID-19 were provided by collaborators in the United States, Italy and Spain. The prospective study material was composed of cDNA or gDNA derived from T cells, B-cell-depleted T cells, or PBMCs. Deeply sampled blood TCRbeta repertoires from subjects exposed to, actively infected with, or recovered from COVID-19 were included in the dataset. The repertoires were made available in a free public database intended to serve as a resource for research on the immune response to SARS-CoV-2. The samples were drawn from two sources: the first 160 participants of the ongoing ImmuneRACE study, and over 1,000 subjects contributed by 6 global collaborators. The sample metadata nearly always contained a de-identified subject ID, COVID-19 status, age in years and sex. Where available, HLA class I and class II types were obtained from metadata supplied by the sample provider rather than from assay-based typing.

A second Seattle source provided samples from volunteer blood donors who had recovered from COVID-19. Each collaborating institution followed its own protocols to collect whole blood in K2EDTA tubes. For TCRbeta analysis, collaborator samples were shipped as frozen whole blood, as isolated PBMCs, or as DNA extracted from either sample type. Spanning cysteine to phenylalanine, the CDR3 consists of 11 amino acids. The sequence is cut down to CDR3 DNA, 33 bases in frame from base 1. Relative to germline, V is missing 5 bases and J is missing 4 bases, with 1 base of the junction outside any gene match. CDR1 DFQATT and CDR2 SNEGSKA are derived from the germline V gene (reference sequence). TCRbeta CDR3 regions were amplified from genomic DNA using the immunoSEQ Assay, a bias-controlled multiplex PCR. The authors processed their data as follows. The number of nucleated cells in each sample was estimated from the amplification of reference gene primers within the assay. To quantify the absolute abundance of each unique TCRbeta CDR3 rearrangement, sequence reads were collapsed and filtered. Productive Simpson clonality was computed per sample as the square root of Simpson's diversity index over productive rearrangements. TCRdb's version of the immuneACCESS table is confined to in-frame rearrangements and falls short of the full clone set. An unresolved V gene accounts for under half of the shortfall where checked; the remainder is of unknown origin. V and J calls and clone size are as listed in that table; D and trimming were resolved from the DNA. The sample includes roughly 340,000 clones, with under 95% observed a single time. Clones ranked in the top ten supply 2.5% to 4% of the sample.

Paper-wide results and their limitations: The quantity of clinical and demographic metadata differed by source and by participant and was supplied without curation.

A note on this clone: This clone's antigen is unknown. Per-base quality was not reported, and no clone a single base away is much larger than it.

The sample was peripheral blood. Rearrangement joined TRBV20-1 to TRBJ1-2; TRBD1 aligns with 7 central bases. The sequence came from a young woman who had recovered from COVID-19. The CDR3 in this case is CSAWDSYGYTF. The nucleotide sequence is given as TGCAGTGCTTGGGACAGCTATGGCTACACCTTC.